These 21 T cell receptor beta chains share one sample of origin, sequenced in a study of response to subunit inactivated influenza vaccine. TCRdb recomputed calls from the RT-PCR reads with MiXCR, one row per CDR3 protein. The table has 650,000 to 800,000 distinct CDR3 sequences, under 20% seen once. The specimen was PBMCs from blood, collected approximately 5 days after vaccination. All receptors come from a man aged 50-59 years who received an inactivated influenza vaccine.

The CDR3 is CASSTADRGHNEQFF. The CDR3 DNA reads as TGCGCCAGCAGTACTGCGGACAGGGGTCACAATGAGCAGTTCTTC. The gene calls are TRBV5-1 and TRBJ2-1; 9 bases align to TRBD1. Trimming at V came to 5 bases and at J to 5 bases, leaving 8 bases not matched to a gene. Germline CDR1 SGHRS, CDR2 YFSETQ. The CDR3 is 15 residues long.

The table lists this clonotype with a few counts. This CDR3 is CSARSGGNEQFF. DNA for the CDR3: TGCAGTGCTAGATCGGGAGGCAATGAGCAGTTCTTC. The chain combines TRBV20-1 with TRBJ2-1, with TRBD2 matching 7 bases. CDR1 and CDR2 from the germline V gene are DFQATT and SNEGSKA (reference sequence). The CDR3 length is 12 residues. J was trimmed by 6 bases and V by 2 bases; bases with no gene match: 1.

The chain is built from TRBV20-1 and TRBJ2-6; D is undetermined. Germline V gene data show CDR1 as DFQATT and CDR2 as SNEGSKA (reference sequence). The CDR3 contains 14 residues. V was cut by 6 bases and J by 2 bases, with 11 bases left in between. CDR3 sequence reads: CSAPLGAGANVLTF. Here the CDR3 DNA reads TGCAGTGCCCCTCTTGGGGCTGGGGCCAACGTCCTGACTTTC.

This clonotype was seen repeatedly, ten times or more. The rearrangement links TRBV10-2 to TRBJ2-2; TRBD2 is a possible D gene (6 bases). Per the germline V gene, CDR1 is WSHSY and CDR2 is SAAADI. The V gene lost 1 base and the J gene lost 4 bases, with 10 bases spanning the gap. The CDR3 is 15 amino acids. CDR3 bases: TGCGCCAGCAGTGAGTTAGCGGCTCTCACCGGGGAGCTGTTTTTT. Protein: CASSELAALTGELFF.

This clonotype was seen many times. The chain has TRBV7-2 and TRBJ2-7; D call uncertain. Germline V gene sequence: CDR1 SGHTA, CDR2 FQGNSA. The V and J ends lost 3 bases and 1 base respectively, with 13 bases between them. This CDR3 spans 15 amino acids. The CDR3 spells CASSFSPILSYEQYF. The CDR3 DNA is TGTGCCAGCAGCTTTAGTCCTATTCTTTCCTACGAGCAGTACTTC.

J is TRBJ2-7 and V is TRBV4-1; 9 bases align to TRBD1. The CDR3 is made up of 15 amino acids. Trimming removed 2 bases from V and 6 bases from J; junction bases left unmatched: 8. The germline gives CDR1 MGHRA, CDR2 YSYEKL. The chain's CDR3 is CASSQTGTGITEQYF. The CDR3 DNA is TGCGCCAGCAGCCAAACCGGGACAGGGATTACCGAGCAGTACTTC.

This clonotype was seen ten or more times. J is TRBJ2-3 and V is TRBV11-1; maybe TRBD2 (5 bases). CDR1 is SGHAT and CDR2 is FQDESV in the germline V gene (reference sequence). This CDR3 is built from 19 residues. V gave up 0 bases and J gave up 2 bases, with 21 bases separating them. The CDR3 nucleotides read TGTGCCAGCAGCTTAGCCGGAGGCCTTCGAGGAACCTTCACAGATACGCAGTATTTT. As protein: CASSLAGGLRGTFTDTQYF.

This clonotype showed up many times. The J gene is TRBJ2-5, the V gene TRBV5-1; 14 bases are shared with TRBD2. V gave up 3 bases and J gave up 2 bases; unmatched junction bases: 6. The CDR3 has 17 residues. Germline values: CDR1 SGHRS, CDR2 YFSETQ. CDR3 DNA sequence: TGCGCCAGCAGCTCGGGACTAGCGGGAGACGTTCAAGAGACCCAGTACTTC. Amino acids: CASSSGLAGDVQETQYF.

The chain joins TRBV18 to TRBJ2-4; perhaps TRBD2 as D (6 bases). This CDR3 has 14 residues. Germline V gene lookup returns CDR1 KGHSH and CDR2 LQKENI. V dropped 3 bases and J dropped 6 bases, with 12 bases sitting between them. The CDR3 spells CASSPTREANIQYF. DNA of the CDR3: TGTGCCAGCTCACCTACTAGGGAGGCAAACATTCAGTACTTC.

The chain has TRBV20-1 and TRBJ2-5; D not certain. Trimming removed 4 bases at V and 5 bases at J, with 11 bases between. The CDR3 sequence is 12 residues long. Germline CDR1 and CDR2: DFQATT and SNEGSKA (reference sequence). CDR3 sequence reads: CSATGSPETQYF. CDR3 DNA: TGCAGTGCTACCGGATCCCCCGAGACCCAGTACTTC.

This clonotype was picked up a small number of times. The chain combines TRBV2 with TRBJ2-7, with D uncertain. Trimming took off 6 bases at V and 6 bases at J, with 12 bases between the two ends. The V gene's germline CDR1 is SNHLY and CDR2 FYNNEI. This CDR3 spans 12 amino acids. The chain's CDR3 is CASRPSDGEQYF. CDR3 bases: TGTGCCAGCAGACCCTCGGACGGCGAGCAGTACTTC.

The chain carries TRBV4-2 and TRBJ2-2; D tentatively reads TRBD1 or TRBD2 (6 bases each). V was shortened by 7 bases and J by 0 bases, with 15 bases between the two germline ends. Looked up from germline, CDR1 is LGHNA and CDR2 is YNFKEQ. CDR3 length: 16 amino acids. The CDR3 DNA is TGTGCCAGCAAGGCTGACGGGGGCCCGAACACCGGGGAGCTGTTTTTT. Translating gives CASKADGGPNTGELFF.

The chain couples TRBV5-5 to TRBJ1-3; D might be TRBD1 (5 bases). This CDR3 has 18 residues. CDR1 is SGHKS, CDR2 YYEKEE, per germline (reference sequence). V lost 1 base and J lost 7, with 24 bases in between. The CDR3 sequence is CASSLTGQTRAPGNTIYF. The CDR3 DNA sequence: TGTGCCAGCAGCTTGACCGGGCAGACAAGGGCCCCAGGGAACACCATATATTTT.

The V gene is TRBV4-3, the J gene TRBJ1-4, with 7 bases that match TRBD1. Germline V CDR1 and CDR2: LGHNA, YSLEER. The junction had 14 bases not matched to a gene; V was cut back by 4 bases and J by 15 bases. The CDR3 runs 14 residues. This chain's CDR3 is CASSRGTEMKKMFF. CDR3 nucleotide sequence: TGCGCCAGCAGCCGGGGGACAGAGATGAAAAAGATGTTTTTT.

To note about this clonotype: The germline gene is not matched at one end of the junction; a read error may be the cause. In nucleotides, the CDR3 is TGTGCCAGCAGCCCCGGGACAGGGAACCCTGAAGCTTTCTTT. Protein: CASSPGTGNPEAFF. The chain is built from TRBV5-6 and TRBJ1-1; 9 nucleotides line up with TRBD1. This CDR3 contains 14 residues. Germline V lookup: CDR1 SGHDT, CDR2 YYEEEE. The full variable domain, its missing parts supplied by reference TRBV5-6 and TRBJ1-1, is DAGVTQSPTHLIKTRGQQVTLRCSPKSGHDTVSWYQQALGQGPQFIFQYYEEEERQRGNFPDRFSGHQFPNYSSELNVNALLLGDSALYLCASSPGTGNPEAFFGQGTRLTVV.

V is TRBV25-1 and J is TRBJ2-5; the match to TRBD2 covers 8 bases. J was trimmed by 9 bases and V by 4 bases; bases with no gene match: 10. The CDR3 is made up of 14 amino acids. CDR1 MGHDK and CDR2 SYGVNS come from the germline V gene. CDR3 amino acids: CASSVTSGAGAQYF. Written as DNA, the CDR3 is TGTGCCAGCAGTGTCACGTCTGGAGCGGGGGCCCAGTACTTC.

The CDR3 region is CASSRYRLASAADTQYF. CDR3 bases: TGTGCCAGCAGCCGCTACAGACTAGCGTCCGCCGCAGATACGCAGTATTTT. V usage is TRBV7-9 and J usage is TRBJ2-3, with 8 bases lining up with TRBD2. V was pared by 5 bases and J by 4 bases, with 14 bases of the junction left unmatched. This CDR3 is 17 amino acids long. Germline-derived CDR1 and CDR2 are SEHNR and FQNEAQ (reference sequence).

This clonotype was detected ten times or more. The CDR3 nucleotides read TGTGCCAGCGTATTAGGTGCAGGGACTTACGAGCAGTACTTC. Translated, it gives CASVLGAGTYEQYF. The chain joins TRBV12-3 or TRBV12-4 to TRBJ2-7; TRBD2 might be the D (6 bases). The CDR3 runs to 14 residues. The germline V and J ends were trimmed by 8 bases and 4 bases, with 18 bases remaining between them.

This clonotype was found a few times. The chain couples TRBV18 to TRBJ2-2, with 7 bases matching TRBD1. This CDR3 comprises 15 residues. Per germline, CDR1 KGHSH and CDR2 LQKENI. The junction had 5 bases not matched to a gene; V was cut back by 5 bases and J by 2 bases. The CDR3 sequence: CASSSGQKNTGELFF. In nucleotides, the CDR3 is TGTGCCAGCTCATCGGGACAGAAAAACACCGGGGAGCTGTTTTTT.

This chain links TRBV29-1 with TRBJ2-5; D remains ambiguous. The CDR3 is 12 amino acids. Germline-derived CDR1 and CDR2 are SQVTM and ANQGSEA. V was trimmed by 4 bases and J by 5 bases, leaving 11 bases between them. The DNA of the CDR3 is TGCAGCGTTGCTACTCAAGGGGAGACCCAGTACTTC. This translates into CSVATQGETQYF.

The CDR3 spells CASSLTSSSGANVLTF. The CDR3 DNA reads TGTGCCAGCAGCTTAACTTCCAGCTCTGGGGCCAACGTCCTGACTTTC. The V gene is TRBV7-3, the J gene TRBJ2-6; D uncertain. Between the trimmed V and J ends, which lost 0 bases and 0 bases, there was a span of 6 bases. Germline CDR1 is SGHTA and CDR2 is FQGTGA. There are 16 residues in the CDR3.